What follows are 16 T cell receptor beta chains derived from one specimen sequenced in a study of a mutant IDH1 vaccine in newly diagnosed glioma. The sample's time point: week 35, safety follow-up. A single vaccine dose contained 300 ug of mutant IDH1 20-mer peptide, and topical imiquimod was used with it. These receptors' targets are unknown. Repertoires were generated with immunoSEQ multiplex PCR, while TCRdb's copy carries only in-frame clones and drops some. The sample holds 60,000 to 65,000 clones, approximately 81% seen once. Sequencing was performed on PBMCs, taken from a glioma patient whose treatment included an IDH1 peptide vaccine. These TCRs come from a man aged 25 to 40 with glioma.

The sample holds one count of this clone. V usage is TRBV5-6 and J usage is TRBJ1-1, with D hard to call. Trimming removed 4 bases from V and 3 bases from J, with 10 bases in between. This CDR3 spans 13 amino acids. Germline CDR1 reads SGHDT; CDR2 reads YYEEEE. CDR3 protein: CASSPDTDTEAFF. In DNA form, the CDR3 reads TGTGCCAGCAGCCCGGATACGGACACTGAAGCTTTCTTT.

The chain carries TRBV6-1 and TRBJ1-4; 7 bases match TRBD1. The trim removed 10 bases at V and 5 bases at J, leaving 10 bases unmatched. The germline CDR1 and CDR2 sequences are MNHNS and SASEGT. The CDR3 spans 14 residues. The CDR3 nucleotides read TGTGCCACCGAGGGAGGGACAGCGAATGAAAAACTGTTTTTT. This sequence encodes CATEGGTANEKLFF.

The CDR3 loop is CASSPTGSGGTYNEQFF. As DNA, the CDR3 is TGCGCCAGCAGCCCCACTGGTAGCGGGGGGACCTACAATGAGCAGTTCTTC. V is TRBV4-1 and J is TRBJ2-1; TRBD2 aligns across 10 bases. The CDR3 sequence is 17 residues long. After removal of 4 bases from V and 2 bases from J, the junction contained 8 bases not matched to a gene. Per germline, CDR1 MGHRA and CDR2 YSYEKL.

The gene calls are TRBV19 and TRBJ2-7; TRBD1 matches 9 bases. CDR3 length: 15 amino acids. CDR1 is LNHDA and CDR2 is SQIVND in the germline V gene (reference sequence). The V gene end was trimmed by 5 bases and the J gene end by 4 bases; junction bases not matched to a gene: 9. The CDR3 DNA sequence: TGTGCCAGTAGTTTTTTACAGGGGGCGGCTTACGAGCAGTACTTC. This gives the protein CASSFLQGAAYEQYF. The variable domain in full, with the rest retrieved from reference TRBV19 and TRBJ2-7, is DGGITQSPKYLFRKEGQNVTLSCEQNLNHDAMYWYRQDPGQGLRLIYYSQIVNDFQKGDIAEGYSVSREKKESFPLTVTSAQKNPTAFYLCASSFLQGAAYEQYFGPGTRLTVT.

The chain carries TRBV6-5 and TRBJ1-4, with TRBD1 matching over 8 bases. CDR1 MNHEY and CDR2 SVGAGI come from the germline V gene. This CDR3 has 15 residues. V lost 4 bases, J lost 11 bases, and 12 bases stayed unmatched. CDR3 protein: CASSSDGRGPVKLFF. CDR3 DNA: TGTGCCAGCAGTTCGGACGGCAGGGGGCCCGTTAAACTGTTTTTT.

This chain links TRBV11-2 with TRBJ2-1, with D perhaps matching TRBD1 (6 bases). Germline V CDR1 and CDR2: SGHAT, FQNNGV. V dropped 3 bases and J dropped 0 bases, with 18 bases sitting between them. The CDR3 spans 18 residues. CDR3 in amino acids: CASSLSLTTGSSYNEQFF. CDR3 in DNA: TGTGCCAGCAGCTTGTCGTTGACCACAGGGTCCTCCTACAATGAGCAGTTCTTC. The complete variable domain, with remaining parts taken from reference TRBV11-2 and TRBJ2-1, reads EAGVAQSPRYKIIEKRQSVAFWCNPISGHATLYWYQQILGQGPKLLIQFQNNGVVDDSQLPKDRFSAERLKGVDSTLKIQPAKLEDSAVYLCASSLSLTTGSSYNEQFFGPGTRLTVL.

In nucleotides, the CDR3 is TGTGCCAGCAGCGGACGCCAGGCCTCCTACGAGCAGTACTTC. This gives the protein CASSGRQASYEQYF. The chain recombines TRBV7-9 with TRBJ2-7; D is unresolved. The CDR3 runs 14 residues. Looked up from germline, CDR1 is SEHNR and CDR2 is FQNEAQ (reference sequence). The V gene lost 5 bases and the J gene lost 0 bases, with 11 bases spanning the gap.

Here the CDR3 reads CASSLSIDRGHTEAFF. The CDR3 DNA follows: TGTGCCAGCAGTTTATCGATTGACAGGGGGCACACTGAAGCTTTCTTT. The rearrangement uses TRBV27 and TRBJ1-1, with TRBD1 matching over 10 bases. CDR1 MNHEY and CDR2 SMNVEV come from the germline V gene (reference sequence). Unmatched junction bases numbered 4, after V lost 0 bases and J lost 3 bases. CDR3 length: 16 amino acids.

The chain has TRBV18 and TRBJ2-1; D gene unclear. Trimming stripped 2 bases from V and 0 bases from J, with 8 bases between. Germline CDR1 KGHSH, CDR2 LQKENI. The CDR3 length is 15 residues. DNA for the CDR3: TGTGCCAGCTCACCAAGGCTTAGCTCCTACAATGAGCAGTTCTTC. It codes for CASSPRLSSYNEQFF.

The chain employs TRBV6-6 and TRBJ2-2; 14 bases fit TRBD2. V lost 5 bases to trimming and J lost 6 bases; unmatched junction nucleotides: 5. The germline CDR1 and CDR2 sequences are MNHNY and SVGAGI (reference sequence). This CDR3 spans 16 amino acids. CDR3 nucleotides: TGTGCCAGCAGTCAGACTAGCGGGGGGGCATCCGGGGAGCTGTTTTTT. It is translated as CASSQTSGGASGELFF.

Worth noting for this clone: Other DNA sequences within the sample encode an identical CDR3. V usage is TRBV27 and J usage is TRBJ2-4; 15 nucleotides align to TRBD2. CDR1 is MNHEY, CDR2 SMNVEV, per germline (reference sequence). J gave up 2 bases and V 6 bases, and 11 bases lay outside the gene matches. This CDR3 is 19 amino acids long. CDR3 amino acids: CASSVFGLAGGRSKNIQYF. CDR3 bases: TGTGCCAGCAGCGTTTTCGGACTAGCGGGGGGGCGATCCAAAAACATTCAGTACTTC.

V and J are TRBV5-5 and TRBJ1-6; D is undetermined. Germline V gives CDR1 SGHKS, CDR2 YYEKEE (reference sequence). The CDR3 covers 14 residues. Trimming pared 2 bases from V and 10 bases from J, leaving 13 bases between. CDR3 amino acids: CASSFSGERSPLHF. Written as DNA, the CDR3 is TGTGCCAGCAGCTTTTCTGGGGAGCGATCACCCCTCCACTTT.

V gene TRBV2 combines with J gene TRBJ1-2, with a possible D match to TRBD1 (5 bases). The CDR3 contains 13 residues. The germline gives CDR1 SNHLY, CDR2 FYNNEI. V lost 7 bases and J lost 8, with 17 bases in between. CDR3 sequence reads: CASMSRGIEGYTF. The CDR3, as DNA: TGTGCCAGCATGTCGAGGGGAATTGAAGGCTACACCTTC.

The chain links TRBV19 to TRBJ2-7; weak D call: TRBD1 (5 bases). The CDR3 has 16 residues. The V and J ends lost 0 bases and 6 bases respectively, with 18 bases between them. The germline gives CDR1 LNHDA, CDR2 SQIVND (reference sequence). The CDR3 coding sequence is TGTGCCAGTAGTATAGATCTCGAGACAGCCGCGTCCGAGCAGTACTTC. This encodes CASSIDLETAASEQYF.

The J gene is TRBJ2-5, the V gene TRBV6-6; possibly TRBD1 for D (6 bases). V was cut by 4 bases and J by 2 bases, with 14 bases left in between. The CDR3 runs to 15 residues. CDR1 and CDR2 (germline): MNHNY, SVGAGI (reference sequence). CDR3 DNA: TGTGCCAGCAGTTCCAACCGGGACAATCAAGAGACCCAGTACTTC. It is translated as CASSSNRDNQETQYF.

The gene calls are TRBV2 and TRBJ1-4; D ambiguous. The V end was cut by 3 bases, the J end by 7 bases, with 12 bases between. This CDR3 is 14 amino acids long. The germline gives CDR1 SNHLY, CDR2 FYNNEI. The chain's CDR3 is CASSDNRSSEKLFF. CDR3 DNA: TGTGCCAGCAGTGATAACCGGTCTAGTGAAAAACTGTTTTTT.